The T cell receptor beta chain under discussion was sequenced for a study of breast tumors, draining lymph nodes, adjacent tissues. Findings and limits, study-wide: Compared with lymph nodes, tumors were less diverse; compared with nontumor tissue, more. Luminal-like breast cancer showed significantly greater tumor-nontumor repertoire similarity than basal-like breast cancer did.

As regards this clonotype: Its antigen is undetermined.

The ends lost 6 bases at V and 7 bases at J; junction bases unmatched: 13. Germline-derived CDR1 and CDR2 are SEHNR and FQNEAQ (reference sequence). The CDR3 totals 16 residues. TCRdb reanalysed the multiplex PCR reads using MiXCR and keeps one entry per CDR3 protein. This table has some 250,000 distinct CDR3 sequences, around 34% appearing once. Samples came from axillary lymph nodes draining the breast cancer. The clonotype originates from a female donor with breast cancer. Some clones in this sample may be carry-over from other donors' samples. The chain employs TRBV7-9 and TRBJ2-1; 9 bases are shared with TRBD2. Sequenced: axillary lymph node tissue. The CDR3 loop is CASRIVNSGSRNEQFF. CDR3 sequence (DNA): TGTGCCAGCAGAATAGTCAATAGCGGGAGTCGGAATGAGCAGTTCTTC. Supplemented by reference TRBV7-9 and TRBJ2-1, the full variable domain reads DTGVSQNPRHKITKRGQNVTFRCDPISEHNRLYWYRQTLGQGPEFLTYFQNEAQLEKSRLLSDRFSAERPKGSFSTLEIQRTEQGDSAMYLCASRIVNSGSRNEQFFGPGTRLTVL.